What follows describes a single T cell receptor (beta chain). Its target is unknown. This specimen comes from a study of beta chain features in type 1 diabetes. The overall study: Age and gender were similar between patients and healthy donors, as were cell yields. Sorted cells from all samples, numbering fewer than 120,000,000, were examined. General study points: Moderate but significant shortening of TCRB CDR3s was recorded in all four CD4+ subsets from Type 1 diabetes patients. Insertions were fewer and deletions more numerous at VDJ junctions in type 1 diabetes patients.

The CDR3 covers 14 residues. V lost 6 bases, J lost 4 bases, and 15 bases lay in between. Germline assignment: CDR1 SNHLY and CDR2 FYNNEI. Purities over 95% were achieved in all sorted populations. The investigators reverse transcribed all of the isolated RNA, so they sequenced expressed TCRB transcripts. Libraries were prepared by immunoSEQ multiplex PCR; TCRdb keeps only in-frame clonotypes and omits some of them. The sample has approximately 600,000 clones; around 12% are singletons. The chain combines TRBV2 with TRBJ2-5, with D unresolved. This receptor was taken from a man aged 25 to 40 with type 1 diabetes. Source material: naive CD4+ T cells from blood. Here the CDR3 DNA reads TGTGCCAGCAGGAGTAGTTCTTACTCAGAGACCCAGTACTTC. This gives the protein CASRSSSYSETQYF.